This TCR beta chain derives from a study of cytomegalovirus exposure and HLA in healthy donors. On the study more broadly: Among the 350 to 400 donors who were genotyped, 70% to 90% fell in the genetic ancestry cluster that is associated with self-reported Caucasian donors. Overall study results and limits: While the bulk of TCR sequences proved rare, some public TCRs turned up in many donors. TCR beta chains numbering approximately 150 were designated cytomegalovirus-associated.

A word on this clone: What it binds is unknown.

The ends were cut back, 5 bases at V and 1 base at J, with 5 bases in the middle. Germline CDR1 reads SGHTA; CDR2 reads FQGNSA. CDR3 length equals 12 residues. A multiplex PCR was run with 60 Vbeta primers and 13 Jbeta primers. Here immunoSEQ multiplex PCR was the method, and the copy in TCRdb shows in-frame clones only, minus some. The sample yields 20,000 to 25,000 clones, of which the top ten take up 15% to 20%. The sequenced sample was PBMCs. The chain joins TRBV7-2 to TRBJ1-2, with D unresolved. The clonotype originates from a male donor in good health and CMV-seropositive. The CDR3 loop reads CASSNSNYGYTF. CDR3 sequence (DNA): TGTGCCAGCAGCAACAGTAACTATGGCTACACCTTC.